The 5 T cell receptor beta chains below all came from one sample that was sequenced in a study of T-cell reconstitution after alpha-beta-depleted transplantation in children. Preparation of the TCRbeta library used unique molecular identifiers. MiXCR was run by TCRdb on the PCR reads, yielding one entry per CDR3 protein. The table shows a few hundred thousand distinct CDR3 sequences, with 10% to 15% occurring only once. The source was PBMCs, mostly from graft donor cells, collected 360 days after TCRalphabeta/CD19-depleted stem cell transplant. All receptors derive from a male patient younger than 18 who had a stem cell transplant for acute myeloid leukemia, so the T cells may come from the graft donor.

This clonotype was seen a handful of times. The chain has TRBV28 and TRBJ2-3; D gene unclear. Germline V gene data show CDR1 as MDHEN and CDR2 as SYDVKM. The V and J ends lost 2 bases and 0 bases respectively, with 9 bases between them. The CDR3 runs to 15 residues. The CDR3 region has the DNA TGTGCCAGCAGTTTAACGGCTGCTAGCACAGATACGCAGTATTTT. Its protein is CASSLTAASTDTQYF.

V is TRBV28 and J is TRBJ2-7, with a weak D call TRBD2 (6 bases). Germline V gene data show CDR1 as MDHEN and CDR2 as SYDVKM. The CDR3 covers 11 residues. The CDR3: CAAGRLYEQYF. DNA for the CDR3: TGTGCTGCGGGGCGCCTCTACGAGCAGTACTTC.

This clonotype was picked up a small number of times. The chain combines TRBV12-3 or TRBV12-4 with TRBJ2-7, with 9 nucleotides matching TRBD2. This CDR3 region has 16 residues. J gave up 6 bases and V 6 bases, and 15 bases lay outside the gene matches. Here the CDR3 reads CASSPPPGLAKSEQYF. The CDR3 nucleotides read TGTGCCAGCAGCCCTCCTCCGGGACTAGCAAAATCCGAGCAGTACTTC.

This chain connects TRBV7-8 to TRBJ2-2, with 7 bases aligning to TRBD1. Germline V gives CDR1 SGHVS, CDR2 FQNEAQ. V lost 4 bases, J lost 2 bases, and 10 bases stayed unmatched. This CDR3 region has 17 residues. The CDR3 DNA reads as TGTGCCAGCAGCTCCCCCGGGACAGCCATTAACACCGGGGAGCTGTTTTTT. It encodes CASSSPGTAINTGELFF.

The CDR3 protein is CASSQERNIAKNIQYF. DNA for the CDR3: TGCGCCAGCAGCCAAGAGAGAAATATAGCCAAAAACATTCAGTACTTC. The chain has TRBV4-3 and TRBJ2-4; D not certain. Trimming removed 0 bases from V and 0 bases from J, with 9 bases in between. There are 16 residues in the CDR3. Germline assignment: CDR1 LGHNA and CDR2 YSLEER.